The 26 T cell receptor beta chains listed next were all sequenced from one sample in a study of Graves' ophthalmopathy and Graves' hyperthyroidism. As the template, RNA transcripts were used to amplify TCR beta CDR3 regions. HTBI-primed RT-PCR formed the first round, and a multiplex PCR formed the second. TCRdb reanalysed the multiplex PCR reads using MiXCR and keeps one entry per CDR3 protein. Of almost 400,000 distinct CDR3 sequences listed, 18% were seen once; the top ten hold about 1.4%. Sequences were obtained from peripheral blood. Every receptor here comes from a woman aged 18-35 years with Graves' ophthalmopathy.

This clonotype was detected many times. The chain uses TRBV20-1 and TRBJ2-1, with 8 bases lining up with TRBD2. The CDR3 runs 18 residues. CDR1 is DFQATT and CDR2 is SNEGSKA in the germline V gene (reference sequence). Trimming took 0 bases from V and 4 from J; bases not matched to a gene: 14. The CDR3 DNA reads as TGCAGTGCTAGAGATGTCCTCCAAGGGGCGGGGGGATACAATGAGCAGTTCTTC. This translates into CSARDVLQGAGGYNEQFF.

At least ten counts were recorded for this clonotype. The CDR3 region is CSVVRARSYEQYF. The CDR3 DNA reads TGCAGCGTTGTTAGGGCAAGATCCTACGAGCAGTACTTC. This chain joins TRBV29-1 and TRBJ2-7; no definite D call. CDR3 length: 13 residues. Trimming stripped 4 bases from V and 1 base from J, with 11 bases between. CDR1 and CDR2 (germline): SQVTM, ANQGSEA.

This clonotype was counted many times. The gene calls are TRBV28 and TRBJ2-7; the D is unclear. The ends were cut back, 2 bases at V and 4 bases at J, with 15 bases in the middle. Germline lookup yields CDR1 MDHEN and CDR2 SYDVKM. The CDR3 consists of 15 residues. CDR3 DNA sequence: TGTGCCAGCAGTTTAGGCCGCCAAAGCCAATACGAGCAGTACTTC. Translating gives CASSLGRQSQYEQYF. The full variable domain, with the rest looked up from reference TRBV28 and TRBJ2-7, is DVKVTQSSRYLVKRTGEKVFLECVQDMDHENMFWYRQDPGLGLRLIYFSYDVKMKEKGDIPEGYSVSREKKERFSLILESASTNQTSMYLCASSLGRQSQYEQYFGPGTRLTVT.

This clonotype was counted many times. The chain links TRBV7-8 to TRBJ1-1, with a weak D call TRBD1 (5 bases). The CDR3 has 12 residues. Per germline, CDR1 SGHVS and CDR2 FQNEAQ. The V end was cut by 5 bases, the J end by 4 bases, with 8 bases between. The CDR3 region is CASSGGSTEAFF. In DNA, the CDR3 is TGTGCCAGCAGCGGGGGATCCACTGAAGCTTTCTTT.

There are many counts of this clonotype. The chain is built from TRBV20-1 and TRBJ2-2, with D possibly called TRBD1 or TRBD2 (5 bases each). The CDR3 loop spans 12 amino acids. Between the trimmed V and J ends, which lost 3 bases and 12 bases, there was a span of 14 bases. Germline assignment: CDR1 DFQATT and CDR2 SNEGSKA (reference sequence). The CDR3 here is CSARGDPGKLFF. The CDR3 DNA reads as TGCAGTGCTAGGGGGGACCCGGGGAAGCTGTTTTTT.

In its sample, this clonotype was seen many times. V gene TRBV10-3 combines with J gene TRBJ1-1; D is ambiguous. CDR3 length: 14 residues. CDR1 and CDR2 (germline): ENHRY, SYGVKD. V was clipped by 0 bases and J by 7 bases, with 12 bases between them. The CDR3: CAISESKGRDEAFF. CDR3 DNA sequence: TGTGCCATCAGTGAGTCGAAGGGCCGGGATGAAGCTTTCTTT.

This clonotype was detected ten times or more. The V gene is TRBV6-1, the J gene TRBJ1-1, with unresolved D. Deletions cut 7 bases from V and 4 bases from J, with 19 bases between. The CDR3 loop spans 15 amino acids. Germline V gene data show CDR1 as MNHNS and CDR2 as SASEGT. The CDR3 protein is CASTKWGNWVTEAFF. The DNA of the CDR3 is TGTGCCAGCACCAAATGGGGTAATTGGGTCACTGAAGCTTTCTTT.

In its sample, this clonotype was seen many times. The chain combines TRBV12-3 or TRBV12-4 with TRBJ1-5; possibly TRBD1 for D (5 bases). CDR3 length: 13 residues. V was trimmed by 6 bases and J by 8 bases, leaving 14 bases between them. The CDR3 nucleotides are TGTGCCAGCAGCGCGAGGGGAAAGGAGCCCCAGCATTTT. Encoded protein: CASSARGKEPQHF.

V usage is TRBV7-8 and J usage is TRBJ1-2; possibly TRBD1 for D (5 bases). The length of the CDR3 is 13 residues. Germline loops: CDR1 SGHVS, CDR2 FQNEAQ. Between the trimmed V and J ends, which lost 0 bases and 6 bases, there was a span of 8 bases. CDR3 loop: CASSLAGGNGYTF. In nucleotides, the CDR3 is TGTGCCAGCAGCTTAGCCGGGGGTAATGGCTACACCTTC. Supplemented by reference TRBV7-8 and TRBJ1-2, the full variable domain reads GAGVSQSPRYKVAKRGQDVALRCDPISGHVSLFWYQQALGQGPEFLTYFQNEAQLDKSGLPSDRFFAERPEGSVSTLKIQRTQQEDSAVYLCASSLAGGNGYTFGSGTRLTVV.

In this sample, this clonotype turned up many times. The gene calls are TRBV6-5 and TRBJ2-4; D gene unclear. Germline V gives CDR1 MNHEY, CDR2 SVGAGI. V was shortened by 1 base and J by 7 bases, with 11 bases between the two germline ends. There are 14 residues in the CDR3. DNA for the CDR3: TGTGCCAGCAGTTACTTGAAGCTGGCGAACATTCAGTACTTC. It codes for CASSYLKLANIQYF.

This clonotype showed up many times. This chain joins TRBV6-1 and TRBJ2-7, with D unresolved. CDR1 MNHNS and CDR2 SASEGT come from the germline V gene. CDR3 length: 13 amino acids. V shed 3 bases and J shed 2 bases, with 8 bases lying between them. The CDR3 bases are TGTGCCAGCAGTGAGGTCAGTCCCTACGAGCAGTACTTC. It specifies CASSEVSPYEQYF.

This clonotype came up many times. V is TRBV5-1 and J is TRBJ1-5; no clear D. CDR1 SGHRS and CDR2 YFSETQ come from the germline V gene. The length of the CDR3 is 13 residues. Trimming took off 0 bases at V and 6 bases at J, with 7 bases between the two ends. In DNA form, the CDR3 reads TGCGCCAGCAGCTTGGATGAACTTCAGCCCCAGCATTTT. Protein product: CASSLDELQPQHF.

This clonotype has at least ten counts. The chain joins TRBV19 to TRBJ2-7; 8 nucleotides agree with TRBD2. The CDR3 spans 15 residues. In germline, CDR1 is LNHDA, CDR2 SQIVND (reference sequence). J lost 0 bases, V lost 5 bases, and 6 bases had no gene match. The CDR3 DNA is TGTGCCAGTAGTCCACAGCGGGGGAGCTCCTACGAGCAGTACTTC. It yields the protein CASSPQRGSSYEQYF.

This clonotype occurred many times. J is TRBJ1-5 and V is TRBV30; TRBD1 agrees at 7 bases. This CDR3 contains 15 residues. V trimming: 0 bases; J trimming: 5 bases; junction bases outside the gene matches: 7. Germline V gene lookup returns CDR1 GTSNPN and CDR2 SVGIG (reference sequence). CDR3 sequence reads: CAWSVADRSHQPQHF. CDR3 bases: TGTGCCTGGAGTGTGGCGGACAGGAGTCATCAGCCCCAGCATTTT.

This clonotype was seen at least ten times. The chain employs TRBV27 and TRBJ1-6; D may be TRBD1 (6 bases). The V gene's germline CDR1 is MNHEY and CDR2 SMNVEV (reference sequence). V was shortened by 5 bases and J by 8 bases, with 16 bases between the two germline ends. CDR3 length: 15 residues. CDR3 sequence: CASSPIGGLDSPLHF. The CDR3, as DNA: TGTGCCAGCAGTCCCATAGGGGGGCTGGATTCACCCCTCCACTTT.

The chain is built from TRBV12-3 or TRBV12-4 and TRBJ2-5, with a weak D call TRBD2 (6 bases). CDR3 length: 15 residues. V gave up 5 bases and J gave up 2 bases, with 15 bases separating them. Here the CDR3 DNA reads TGTGCCAGCAGTCAACGGGGGACTTCGCAAGAGACCCAGTACTTC. Its translation is CASSQRGTSQETQYF.

This clonotype came up many times. The chain carries TRBV30 and TRBJ1-5; D is ambiguous. The germline gives CDR1 GTSNPN, CDR2 SVGIG (reference sequence). Trimming pared 2 bases from V and 8 bases from J, leaving 19 bases between. This CDR3 region has 15 residues. Here the CDR3 DNA reads TGTGCCTGGAGTAGGAGCCCGATCCCGAGTGAGCCCCAGCATTTT. It translates to CAWSRSPIPSEPQHF. The full variable domain, with the rest looked up from reference TRBV30 and TRBJ1-5, is SQTIHQWPATLVQPVGSPLSLECTVEGTSNPNLYWYRQAAGRGLQLLFYSVGIGQISSEVPQNLSASRPQDRQFILSSKKLLLSDSGFYLCAWSRSPIPSEPQHFGDGTRLSIL.

This clonotype was counted at least ten times. V is TRBV6-5 and J is TRBJ2-7, with a possible D match to TRBD2 (6 bases). The CDR3 spans 15 residues. The V and J ends lost 2 bases and 0 bases respectively, with 11 bases between them. CDR1 and CDR2 (germline): MNHEY, SVGAGI. The CDR3 DNA reads TGTGCCAGCAGTTACCGGGGACTGGACTCCTACGAGCAGTACTTC. Protein sequence: CASSYRGLDSYEQYF.

This clonotype was recorded many times. V and J are TRBV28 and TRBJ1-5, with a possible D match to TRBD1 (5 bases). The CDR3 consists of 12 residues. Per germline, CDR1 MDHEN and CDR2 SYDVKM. Written as DNA, the CDR3 is TGTTCCGGGGGATATAGCAATCAGCCCCAGCATTTT. The encoded protein is CSGGYSNQPQHF.

The chain recombines TRBV29-1 with TRBJ2-7; the D gene could be TRBD1 or TRBD2 (5 bases each). Germline values: CDR1 SQVTM, CDR2 ANQGSEA. This CDR3 is 13 amino acids long. Trimming took off 4 bases at V and 6 bases at J, with 16 bases between the two ends. The CDR3 sequence: CSVVGVRTGEQYF. CDR3 DNA sequence: TGCAGCGTTGTGGGGGTCAGGACGGGCGAGCAGTACTTC.

This clonotype came up many times. The V call is TRBV7-2, the J call TRBJ1-1; no clear D gene. The V end lost 3 bases, the J end lost 4 bases, and 15 bases lay between the germline ends. CDR3 length: 15 residues. CDR1 and CDR2 from the germline V gene are SGHTA and FQGNSA. CDR3 amino acids: CASSLGSPRFTEAFF. CDR3 DNA: TGTGCCAGCAGCTTGGGGTCTCCTCGGTTCACTGAAGCTTTCTTT.

The chain employs TRBV18 and TRBJ2-7; D may match TRBD1 or TRBD2 (5 bases each). The germline V gene has CDR1 KGHSH and CDR2 LQKENI. The CDR3 extends over 16 amino acids. Trimming left V 3 bases short and J 4 bases short, with 19 bases between. The CDR3 is CASSPQVAGTVYEQYF. As DNA, the CDR3 is TGTGCCAGCTCACCGCAGGTCGCAGGGACGGTTTACGAGCAGTACTTC.

This clonotype was picked up many times. This chain joins TRBV12-3 or TRBV12-4 and TRBJ2-6; 8 nucleotides match TRBD1. This CDR3 has 14 residues. J was trimmed by 0 bases and V by 8 bases; bases with no gene match: 0. The CDR3 DNA sequence: TGTGCCAGCGGACAGGGCTCTGGGGCCAACGTCCTGACTTTC. This encodes CASGQGSGANVLTF.

This clonotype was seen at least ten times. The gene calls are TRBV6-2 or TRBV6-3 and TRBJ1-5; D gene uncertain. V lost 5 bases and J lost 0, with 14 bases in between. Germline CDR1 and CDR2: MNHEY and SVGEGT. The CDR3 has 16 residues. In nucleotides, the CDR3 is TGTGCCAGCAGTACTCGGGCTGGGAATAGCAATCAGCCCCAGCATTTT. It yields the protein CASSTRAGNSNQPQHF.

This clonotype has at least ten counts. The chain joins TRBV2 to TRBJ1-5, with D unresolved. Trimming removed 1 base from V and 3 bases from J, with 16 bases in between. The CDR3 has 17 amino acids. CDR1 is SNHLY, CDR2 FYNNEI, per germline. The CDR3 sequence is CASSEVGWRAVNQPQHF. In DNA, the CDR3 is TGTGCCAGCAGTGAAGTGGGATGGCGGGCAGTCAATCAGCCCCAGCATTTT.

In this sample, this clonotype turned up many times. The chain joins TRBV4-3 to TRBJ1-1; TRBD1 aligns across 7 bases. The junction had 11 bases not matched to a gene; V was cut back by 4 bases and J by 6 bases. The germline gives CDR1 LGHNA, CDR2 YSLEER. The CDR3 spans 15 residues. This CDR3 reads CASSLQQGSGAEAFF. CDR3 DNA sequence: TGCGCCAGCAGCCTACAACAGGGGAGCGGCGCTGAAGCTTTCTTT.